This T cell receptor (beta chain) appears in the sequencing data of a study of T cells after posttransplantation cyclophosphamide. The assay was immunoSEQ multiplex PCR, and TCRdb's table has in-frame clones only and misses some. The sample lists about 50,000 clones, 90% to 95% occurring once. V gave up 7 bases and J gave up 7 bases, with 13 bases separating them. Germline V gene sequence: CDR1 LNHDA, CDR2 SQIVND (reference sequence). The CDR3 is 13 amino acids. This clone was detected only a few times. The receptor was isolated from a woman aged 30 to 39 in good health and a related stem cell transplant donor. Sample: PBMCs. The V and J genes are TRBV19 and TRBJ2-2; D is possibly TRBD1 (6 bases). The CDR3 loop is CASTMGAGGELFF. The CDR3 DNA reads TGTGCCAGTACAATGGGGGCGGGCGGGGAGCTGTTTTTT.